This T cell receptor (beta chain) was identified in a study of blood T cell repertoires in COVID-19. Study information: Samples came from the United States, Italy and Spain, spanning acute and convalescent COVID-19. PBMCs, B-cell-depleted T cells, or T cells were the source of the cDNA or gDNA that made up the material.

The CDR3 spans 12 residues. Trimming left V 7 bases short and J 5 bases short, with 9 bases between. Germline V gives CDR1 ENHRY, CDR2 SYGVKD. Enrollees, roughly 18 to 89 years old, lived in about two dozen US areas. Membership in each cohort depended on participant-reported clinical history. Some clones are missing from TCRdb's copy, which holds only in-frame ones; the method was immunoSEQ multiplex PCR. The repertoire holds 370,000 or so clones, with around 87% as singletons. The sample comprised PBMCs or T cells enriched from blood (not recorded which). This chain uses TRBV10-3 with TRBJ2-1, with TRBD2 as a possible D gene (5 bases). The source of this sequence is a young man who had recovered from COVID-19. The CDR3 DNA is TGTGCCATCACTGGGCGGGACAATGAGCAGTTCTTC. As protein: CAITGRDNEQFF.